The present TCR beta chain was sequenced within a study of shared clonotypes between healthy human individuals. Study-level background: Researchers drew samples from a couple of women and a few men aged 18 to 49. Three plates were used per donor for CD4 naive, three for CD4 memory, two for CD8 naive and one for CD8 memory.

Trimming took 8 bases from V and 1 from J, leaving 4 bases between them. CDR3 size: 10 residues. Germline CDR1 reads SGHRS; CDR2 reads YFSETQ. TCRdb's table, derived via immunoSEQ multiplex PCR, lists solely in-frame clones and lacks some. Of approximately 700,000 clones in the sample, 73% were seen once. Splitting the CD4+ cells yielded a CD45RA+ naive subset and a CD45RA-negative memory subset. This clonotype originated in a woman in her 30s in good health. This chain joins TRBV5-1 and TRBJ2-7; D is uncertain. Source material: memory CD4+ T cells sorted from blood. Subset noted: CD45RA-negative fraction. CDR3 region: CASGSYEQYF. Written as DNA, the CDR3 is TGCGCCAGTGGATCCTACGAGCAGTACTTC.